The present entry profiles one T cell receptor beta chain with its context. Assay: immunoSEQ multiplex PCR; the TCRdb copy retains only in-frame clones and omits some. This table holds some 200,000 clones, roughly 82% found once. CDR1 and CDR2 (germline): LGHNA, YNFKEQ. Germline trimming cut 0 bases from V and 0 bases from J; bases unmatched to any gene: 7. CDR3 length: 19 amino acids. These data originate in a study of blood T cell repertoires in COVID-19. The sample comprised peripheral blood. The receptor's source is a human donor in a cohort sampled during active COVID-19. This chain joins TRBV4-2 and TRBJ2-3; TRBD2 matches at 12 bases. CDR3 protein: CASSQDWTSGAVSTDTQYF. Here the CDR3 DNA reads TGTGCCAGCAGCCAAGACTGGACTAGCGGGGCCGTAAGCACAGATACGCAGTATTTT.